Following are 14 T cell receptor beta chains from one sample sequenced in a study of blood T cell repertoires in COVID-19. The method was immunoSEQ multiplex PCR; TCRdb's version includes in-frame clones alone and lacks a portion of them. The table shows around 290,000 clones, with around nine tenths occurring only once. The specimen sequenced was PBMCs or T cells enriched from blood (not recorded which). Receptor source: a woman younger than 30 who had recovered from COVID-19.

The CDR3 DNA is TGTGCCAGCAGCCAACAGCCTAGCGGACCCTACGAGCAGTACTTC. Translation: CASSQQPSGPYEQYF. V and J are TRBV3-1 (or the pseudogene TRBV3-2) and TRBJ2-7; 7 bases map to TRBD2. The length of the CDR3 is 15 residues. CDR1 LGHDT and CDR2 YNNKEL come from the germline V gene (reference sequence). With 2 bases clipped from V and 2 bases from J, the junction kept 6 bases outside the gene matches.

The V and J genes are TRBV18 and TRBJ2-1; 8 nucleotides line up with TRBD1. J lost 6 bases, V lost 2 bases, and 9 bases had no gene match. This CDR3 region has 16 residues. The germline V gene has CDR1 KGHSH and CDR2 LQKENI. The CDR3 DNA follows: TGTGCCAGCTCACCAAACCCGACAGGGGTTACCAATGAGCAGTTCTTC. Translation gives CASSPNPTGVTNEQFF.

V gene TRBV6-5 combines with J gene TRBJ2-5, with D unresolved. CDR1 is MNHEY, CDR2 SVGAGI, per germline. Trimming stripped 0 bases from V and 4 bases from J, with 9 bases between. This CDR3 is 14 amino acids long. The CDR3 loop is CASSYSRRGETQYF. Here the CDR3 DNA reads TGTGCCAGCAGTTACTCGCGGCGTGGAGAGACCCAGTACTTC.

This sequence joins TRBV7-2 and TRBJ2-1, with TRBD2 matching over 7 bases. Germline V gives CDR1 SGHTA, CDR2 FQGNSA. After removal of 0 bases from V and 3 bases from J, the junction contained 8 bases not matched to a gene. The CDR3 is 17 residues long. The CDR3 nucleotides read TGTGCCAGCAGCTTAGCGGTGGCTAGCGGAGGCTACAATGAGCAGTTCTTC. Protein product: CASSLAVASGGYNEQFF.

The chain combines TRBV13 with TRBJ2-3; possibly TRBD1 for D (6 bases). V lost 5 bases to trimming and J lost 6 bases, with 6 bases between them. CDR3 length: 11 residues. Germline CDR1 and CDR2: PRHDT and FYEKMQ (reference sequence). The CDR3 region is CASSGGDTQYF. The CDR3 nucleotides are TGTGCCAGCAGCGGGGGCGATACGCAGTATTTT.

This clone was observed a few times. The chain is built from TRBV28 and TRBJ1-5, with 11 nucleotides matching TRBD1. Trimming at V came to 5 bases and at J to 6 bases, leaving 12 bases not matched to a gene. Germline loops: CDR1 MDHEN, CDR2 SYDVKM. This CDR3 spans 17 amino acids. CDR3 protein: CASSPWTGGRFIQPQHF. CDR3 sequence (DNA): TGTGCCAGCAGTCCCTGGACAGGGGGCAGGTTTATTCAGCCCCAGCATTTT.

At least ten counts were recorded for this clone. The chain employs TRBV15 and TRBJ1-4; D possibly corresponds to TRBD1 (5 bases). Trimming left V 1 base short and J 8 bases short, with 11 bases between. CDR1 and CDR2 (germline): LNHNV, YYDKDF (reference sequence). This CDR3 region has 14 residues. The CDR3 protein is CATSRAGSGEKLFF. CDR3 sequence (DNA): TGTGCCACCAGCAGAGCAGGGTCTGGCGAAAAACTGTTTTTT.

This clone has only a few counts. The chain carries TRBV27 and TRBJ1-2; the D gene is possibly TRBD1 (6 bases). This CDR3 has 13 residues. The germline V gene encodes CDR1 MNHEY and CDR2 SMNVEV (reference sequence). With 5 bases removed from V and 8 bases from J, the gap between germline ends came to 15 bases. This CDR3 reads CASSPGVVGGYTF. The CDR3, as DNA: TGTGCCAGCAGTCCAGGGGTGGTGGGCGGCTACACCTTC.

The V and J genes are TRBV24-1 and TRBJ1-5, with 9 bases lining up with TRBD1. The CDR3 is 19 residues long. The V and J ends lost 4 bases and 2 bases, in that order; junction bases with no gene match: 14. CDR1 and CDR2 (germline): KGHDR, SFDVKD. The CDR3 is CATSDPDRGNLVCNQPQHF. In nucleotides, the CDR3 is TGTGCCACCAGTGACCCGGACAGGGGAAATTTGGTTTGCAATCAGCCCCAGCATTTT.

V usage is TRBV7-9 and J usage is TRBJ1-2; 9 bases are shared with TRBD1. With V trimmed by 4 bases and J by 4 bases, 7 bases remained unmatched. The CDR3 contains 15 residues. Per germline, CDR1 SEHNR and CDR2 FQNEAQ (reference sequence). The CDR3 nucleotides are TGTGCCAGCAGCTCCGGGACAGGGTTCCGCTATGGCTACACCTTC. Amino acids: CASSSGTGFRYGYTF.

The chain combines TRBV18 with TRBJ1-3; no firm D call. The CDR3 contains 15 residues. V dropped 3 bases and J dropped 1 base, with 10 bases sitting between them. Germline lookup yields CDR1 KGHSH and CDR2 LQKENI. The CDR3 DNA sequence: TGTGCCAGCTCACCCTGGAGTAATTCTGGAAACACCATATATTTT. Residues: CASSPWSNSGNTIYF.

The V call is TRBV28, the J call TRBJ1-2, with TRBD1 identical over 8 bases. The CDR3 has 14 residues. Germline assignment: CDR1 MDHEN and CDR2 SYDVKM. V was pared by 8 bases and J by 4 bases, with 9 bases of the junction left unmatched. CDR3 DNA sequence: TGTGCCAGCGTGGGGGACAGGAGAGTCTATGGCTACACCTTC. Amino acids: CASVGDRRVYGYTF.

This rearrangement joins TRBV27 to TRBJ1-5; 8 positions agree with TRBD1. V dropped 5 bases and J dropped 1; count of bases not matched to a gene: 7. CDR3 size: 16 residues. The V gene's germline CDR1 is MNHEY and CDR2 SMNVEV (reference sequence). The CDR3 sequence: CASSLTTGASNQPQHF. The CDR3 DNA reads as TGTGCCAGCAGTCTAACGACAGGGGCCAGCAATCAGCCCCAGCATTTT.

The chain has TRBV3-1 (or the pseudogene TRBV3-2) and TRBJ1-3; TRBD1 is a possible D gene (6 bases). Germline V CDR1 and CDR2: LGHDT, YNNKEL (reference sequence). The V end lost 6 bases, the J end lost 8 bases, and 14 bases lay between the germline ends. This CDR3 contains 13 residues. Here the CDR3 DNA reads TGTGCCAGCAGTTCGCAGGGGTTGGACACCATATATTTT. This gives the protein CASSSQGLDTIYF.